The 25 T cell receptor beta chains below come from one sample, sequenced in a study of CD8+CD57+ T cells in acquired aplastic anemia. CDR3 and TCR beta VDJ profiling relied on genomic DNA as the template. MiXCR was run by TCRdb on the reads, yielding one entry per CDR3 protein. The data hold 75,000 to 80,000 distinct CDR3 sequences, with roughly two thirds observed a single time. Individuals selected for sequencing had exhibited CD8+CD57+ cell expansion on flow cytometry. Specimen: sorted CD4+, CD8+, or CD8+CD57+ T cells (not recorded which) from PBMCs. These receptors were collected from a human donor with aplastic anemia.

The chain links TRBV24-1 to TRBJ2-6, with D uncertain. This CDR3 is 15 amino acids long. Germline loops: CDR1 KGHDR, CDR2 SFDVKD. V dropped 6 bases and J dropped 1 base, with 9 bases sitting between them. CDR3 sequence reads: CATSPDGSGANVLTF. For the CDR3, the DNA is TGTGCCACCAGTCCAGACGGGTCTGGGGCCAACGTCCTGACTTTC.

This clonotype turned up a few times. The genes are TRBV9 and TRBJ2-2, with 9 bases that match TRBD1. The CDR3 spans 17 residues. J was trimmed by 0 bases and V by 1 base; bases with no gene match: 4. In germline, CDR1 is SGDLS, CDR2 YYNGEE. For the CDR3, the DNA is TGTGCCAGCAGCGTAAAGCGGGACAGGGCGAACACCGGGGAGCTGTTTTTT. This gives the protein CASSVKRDRANTGELFF.

V usage is TRBV15 and J usage is TRBJ1-2; 8 nucleotides match TRBD1. The CDR3 sequence is 15 residues long. Looked up from germline, CDR1 is LNHNV and CDR2 is YYDKDF (reference sequence). With V trimmed by 0 bases and J by 4 bases, 4 bases remained unmatched. The DNA for the CDR3 is TGTGCCACCAGCAGAGACAGGGGGCCTACCTATGGCTACACCTTC. Protein: CATSRDRGPTYGYTF.

Details on this clonotype: A single base separates this from a much larger clone, so it may be a read error. The gene calls are TRBV5-6 and TRBJ1-1; D call uncertain. CDR3 size: 14 residues. Germline values: CDR1 SGHDT, CDR2 YYEEEE. V lost 3 bases and J 4 bases, leaving 13 bases between the germline ends. Written as DNA, the CDR3 is TGTGCCAGCAGCTCTTGGGCCGGGAGCACTGAAGCTTTCTTT. The encoded protein is CASSSWAGSTEAFF.

The V call is TRBV2, the J call TRBJ2-3; D not certain. The CDR3 runs 13 residues. The V and J ends lost 3 bases and 7 bases respectively, with 11 bases between them. The germline gives CDR1 SNHLY, CDR2 FYNNEI. CDR3 nucleotide sequence: TGTGCCAGCAGTGAGGATAGAGTTAATACGCAGTATTTT. It codes for CASSEDRVNTQYF.

The CDR3 spells CASSLAGDLGYEQYF. CDR3 sequence (DNA): TGTGCCAGCAGCTTGGCCGGAGATCTAGGCTACGAGCAGTACTTC. J is TRBJ2-7 and V is TRBV5-4; no clear D gene. The CDR3 is 15 residues long. Looked up from germline, CDR1 is SGHNT and CDR2 is YYREEE (reference sequence). The V end lost 0 bases, the J end lost 3 bases, and 13 bases lay between the germline ends.

This clonotype was recorded a few times. The chain has TRBV15 and TRBJ2-1; D is ambiguous. There are 15 residues in the CDR3. Trimming took off 0 bases at V and 0 bases at J, with 6 bases between the two ends. Germline CDR1 and CDR2: LNHNV and YYDKDF (reference sequence). This CDR3 reads CATSREASSYNEQFF. The CDR3 DNA follows: TGTGCCACCAGCAGAGAAGCGAGCTCCTACAATGAGCAGTTCTTC.

V and J are TRBV10-3 and TRBJ1-6; D is unresolved. The CDR3 extends over 16 amino acids. Trimming took 0 bases from V and 8 from J, leaving 14 bases between them. The germline CDR1 and CDR2 sequences are ENHRY and SYGVKD. The chain's CDR3 is CAISESPGRSDSPLHF. The CDR3 nucleotides read TGTGCCATCAGTGAGTCCCCGGGCAGGTCCGATTCACCCCTCCACTTT.

This chain links TRBV7-9 with TRBJ2-7, with 7 bases aligning to TRBD1. The V and J ends lost 5 bases and 2 bases, in that order; junction bases with no gene match: 6. Germline CDR1 SEHNR, CDR2 FQNEAQ (reference sequence). This CDR3 spans 14 amino acids. CDR3 sequence reads: CASSATGTAYEQYF. The CDR3 region has the DNA TGTGCCAGCAGCGCAACCGGGACAGCCTACGAGCAGTACTTC.

V and J are TRBV7-3 and TRBJ2-2; D is unclear. The V gene lost 5 bases and the J gene lost 3 bases, with 4 bases spanning the gap. Germline V gene data show CDR1 as SGHTA and CDR2 as FQGTGA. The CDR3 contains 12 residues. CDR3 sequence (DNA): TGTGCCAGCAGCCCTCACACCGGGGAGCTGTTTTTT. Its translation is CASSPHTGELFF.

This sequence joins TRBV7-8 and TRBJ2-3, with D possibly being TRBD2 (5 bases). Germline-derived CDR1 and CDR2 are SGHVS and FQNEAQ. The CDR3 consists of 16 residues. The V and J ends lost 5 bases and 2 bases respectively, with 17 bases between them. CDR3 region: CASSPRVVASTDTQYF. CDR3 DNA sequence: TGTGCCAGCAGCCCCAGAGTCGTAGCGTCCACAGATACGCAGTATTTT.

This clonotype has just a few counts. The chain links TRBV2 to TRBJ1-5; 7 bases are shared with TRBD1. CDR3 length: 13 residues. Germline-derived CDR1 and CDR2 are SNHLY and FYNNEI. The V segment lost 4 bases and the J segment 4 bases; nucleotides outside the gene matches: 1. The CDR3 DNA is TGTGCCAGCAGTGGGGACAGTAATCAGCCCCAGCATTTT. It codes for CASSGDSNQPQHF.

V is TRBV6-6 and J is TRBJ1-2; D is ambiguous. Per the germline V gene, CDR1 is MNHNY and CDR2 is SVGAGI (reference sequence). This CDR3 has 10 amino acids. V dropped 5 bases and J dropped 4 bases, with 2 bases sitting between them. The CDR3 here is CASSLYGYTF. CDR3 sequence (DNA): TGTGCCAGCAGTCTCTATGGCTACACCTTC.

The chain combines TRBV7-3 with TRBJ2-7; TRBD1 aligns across 8 bases. V was clipped by 3 bases and J by 0 bases; unmatched bases: 4. Germline CDR1 reads SGHTA; CDR2 reads FQGTGA. CDR3 length: 15 residues. The DNA of the CDR3 is TGTGCCAGCAGCTTCTGGGACAGGAGCTCCTACGAGCAGTACTTC. It is translated as CASSFWDRSSYEQYF. The variable domain in full, with the rest retrieved from reference TRBV7-3 and TRBJ2-7, is GAGVSQTPSNKVTEKGKYVELRCDPISGHTALYWYRQSLGQGPEFLIYFQGTGAADDSGLPNDRFFAVRPEGSVSTLKIQRTERGDSAVYLCASSFWDRSSYEQYFGPGTRLTVT.

The CDR3 bases are TGTGCCAGTATGGGGGGCGTCGGAAAACTGTTTTTT. This gives the protein CASMGGVGKLFF. The V call is TRBV19, the J call TRBJ1-4; possible D gene TRBD1, 6 bases. With 7 bases removed from V and 10 bases from J, the gap between germline ends came to 13 bases. This CDR3 contains 12 residues. Per the germline V gene, CDR1 is LNHDA and CDR2 is SQIVND (reference sequence).

This clonotype was detected only once. The chain employs TRBV12-3 or TRBV12-4 and TRBJ1-6; a weak D match, TRBD1 (6 bases). This CDR3 has 15 residues. V was cut by 1 base and J by 10 bases, with 14 bases left in between. The DNA for the CDR3 is TGTGCCAGCAGTTTAGGACAGGCGTCGGAGTCACCCCTCCACTTT. The encoded protein is CASSLGQASESPLHF.

This clonotype appeared a single time. The V call is TRBV10-3, the J call TRBJ1-5; the D gene is possibly TRBD1 (6 bases). Germline CDR1 ENHRY, CDR2 SYGVKD. The V end lost 4 bases, the J end lost 3 bases, and 19 bases lay between the germline ends. This CDR3 is 17 amino acids long. The CDR3: CAISAGGGTTNNQPQHF. The CDR3 DNA is TGTGCCATCAGTGCGGGGGGGGGGACAACCAACAATCAGCCCCAGCATTTT.

The chain employs TRBV4-2 and TRBJ1-2; 8 bases are shared with TRBD1. The CDR3 covers 17 residues. With V trimmed by 0 bases and J by 7 bases, 13 bases remained unmatched. Looked up from germline, CDR1 is LGHNA and CDR2 is YNFKEQ. This CDR3 reads CASSQDQVRGLEGGYTF. CDR3 DNA: TGTGCCAGCAGCCAAGATCAGGTCAGGGGGCTAGAGGGTGGCTACACCTTC.

The chain couples TRBV9 to TRBJ1-6; D unclear. The CDR3 is 13 amino acids. Germline values: CDR1 SGDLS, CDR2 YYNGEE. V dropped 2 bases and J dropped 8 bases, with 8 bases sitting between them. The CDR3: CASSVDGYSPLHF. The CDR3 nucleotides are TGTGCCAGCAGCGTGGACGGTTATTCACCCCTCCACTTT.

The CDR3 reads CAISESGTSGETQYF. CDR3 nucleotide sequence: TGTGCCATCAGTGAGTCGGGGACTAGCGGGGAGACCCAGTACTTC. This sequence joins TRBV10-3 and TRBJ2-5, with 12 nucleotides matching TRBD2. Germline V gives CDR1 ENHRY, CDR2 SYGVKD. This CDR3 spans 15 amino acids. V was pared by 0 bases and J by 5 bases, with 1 base of the junction left unmatched.

The chain links TRBV7-3 to TRBJ1-1; tentatively, D is TRBD1 (5 bases). The germline V and J ends were trimmed by 2 bases and 10 bases, with 14 bases remaining between them. Germline V gene sequence: CDR1 SGHTA, CDR2 FQGTGA. The CDR3 loop spans 13 amino acids. The CDR3 spells CASSLASGQVAFF. CDR3 nucleotide sequence: TGTGCCAGCAGCTTAGCGTCGGGGCAGGTAGCTTTCTTT.

This clonotype was picked up a small number of times. V usage is TRBV15 and J usage is TRBJ2-3; 7 bases fit TRBD1. This CDR3 is built from 15 residues. Germline CDR1 LNHNV, CDR2 YYDKDF (reference sequence). With 0 bases clipped from V and 6 bases from J, the junction kept 6 bases outside the gene matches. The CDR3 bases are TGTGCCACCAGCAGAGATCCCACAGGGGTGGATACGCAGTATTTT. Translation gives CATSRDPTGVDTQYF. Complete variable domain (other parts from reference TRBV15 and TRBJ2-3): DAMVIQNPRYQVTQFGKPVTLSCSQTLNHNVMYWYQQKSSQAPKLLFHYYDKDFNNEADTPDNFQSRRPNTSFCFLDIRSPGLGDTAMYLCATSRDPTGVDTQYFGPGTRLTVL.

The count of this clonotype is one. The chain joins TRBV19 to TRBJ1-1, with TRBD1 identical over 7 bases. The germline V gene has CDR1 LNHDA and CDR2 SQIVND (reference sequence). CDR3 length: 12 amino acids. The V and J ends lost 4 bases and 8 bases, in that order; junction bases with no gene match: 4. CDR3 nucleotides: TGTGCCAGTAGTAGAGACAGGGACGAAGCTTTCTTT. Its protein is CASSRDRDEAFF.

This clonotype has at least ten counts. This rearrangement joins TRBV7-9 to TRBJ2-3; 7 positions agree with TRBD1. V trimming: 3 bases; J trimming: 0 bases; junction bases outside the gene matches: 6. This CDR3 is 16 amino acids long. CDR1 and CDR2 from the germline V gene are SEHNR and FQNEAQ (reference sequence). CDR3 region: CASSFARDRSTDTQYF. In DNA, the CDR3 is TGTGCCAGCAGCTTTGCCCGGGACAGAAGCACAGATACGCAGTATTTT.

The chain is built from TRBV24-1 and TRBJ1-4; D is undetermined. The CDR3 consists of 12 residues. The V end was cut by 1 base, the J end by 8 bases, with 4 bases between. Per the germline V gene, CDR1 is KGHDR and CDR2 is SFDVKD. The CDR3 reads CATSDFSEKLFF. CDR3 DNA: TGTGCCACCAGTGATTTTTCGGAAAAACTGTTTTTT.